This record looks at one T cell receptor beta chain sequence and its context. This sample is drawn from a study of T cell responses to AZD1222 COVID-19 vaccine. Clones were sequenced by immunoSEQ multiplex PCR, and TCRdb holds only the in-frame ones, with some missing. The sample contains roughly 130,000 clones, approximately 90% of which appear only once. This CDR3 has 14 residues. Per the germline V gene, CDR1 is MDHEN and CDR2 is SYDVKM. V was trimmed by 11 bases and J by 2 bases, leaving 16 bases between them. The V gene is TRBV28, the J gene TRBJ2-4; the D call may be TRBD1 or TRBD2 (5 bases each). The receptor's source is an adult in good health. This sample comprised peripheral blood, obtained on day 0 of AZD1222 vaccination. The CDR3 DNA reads TGTGCCTGTCGGGACGGGGCTCCCAAAAACATTCAGTACTTC. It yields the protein CACRDGAPKNIQYF.